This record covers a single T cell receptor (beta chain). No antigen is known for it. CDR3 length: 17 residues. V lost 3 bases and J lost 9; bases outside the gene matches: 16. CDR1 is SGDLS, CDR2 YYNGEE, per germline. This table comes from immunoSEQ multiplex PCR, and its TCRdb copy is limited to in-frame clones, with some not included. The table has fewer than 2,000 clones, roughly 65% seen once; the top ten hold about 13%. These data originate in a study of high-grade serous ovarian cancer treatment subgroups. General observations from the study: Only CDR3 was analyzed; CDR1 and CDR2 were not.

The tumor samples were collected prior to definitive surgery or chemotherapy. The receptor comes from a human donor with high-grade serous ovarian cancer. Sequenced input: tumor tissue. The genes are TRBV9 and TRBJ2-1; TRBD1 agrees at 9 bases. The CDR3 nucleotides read TGTGCCAGCAGCGCACTTTCAGGGGGGACAGGGTTTGGTGAGCAGTTCTTC. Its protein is CASSALSGGTGFGEQFF.